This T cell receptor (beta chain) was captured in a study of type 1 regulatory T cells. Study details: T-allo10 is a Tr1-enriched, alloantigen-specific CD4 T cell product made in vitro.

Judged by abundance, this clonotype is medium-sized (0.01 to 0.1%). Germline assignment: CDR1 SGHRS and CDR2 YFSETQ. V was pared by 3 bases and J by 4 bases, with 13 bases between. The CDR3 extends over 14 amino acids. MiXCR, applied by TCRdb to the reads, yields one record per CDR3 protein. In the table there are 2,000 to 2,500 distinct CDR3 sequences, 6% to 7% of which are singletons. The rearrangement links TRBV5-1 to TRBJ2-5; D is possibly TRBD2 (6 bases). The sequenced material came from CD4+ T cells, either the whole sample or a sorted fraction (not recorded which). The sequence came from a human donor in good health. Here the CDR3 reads CASSSTSRSETQYF. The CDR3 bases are TGCGCCAGCAGCTCGACTAGTAGGTCAGAGACCCAGTACTTC. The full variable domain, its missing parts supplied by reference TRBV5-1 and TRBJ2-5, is KAGVTQTPRYLIKTRGQQVTLSCSPISGHRSVSWYQQTPGQGLQFLFEYFSETQRNKGNFPGRFSGRQFSNSRSEMNVSTLELGDSALYLCASSSTSRSETQYFGPGTRLLVL.